Listed below are T cell receptor beta chains from one sample, sequenced in a study of PD-1 blockade in classical Hodgkin lymphoma. Using immunoSEQ multiplex PCR, the repertoire was profiled, and TCRdb retains in-frame clones only, with some absent. The sample includes 30,000 or so clones, about four fifths of them seen just once. The sample was peripheral blood mononuclear cells (PBMCs), taken before the fourth cycle of nivolumab. The receptors were sampled from a human donor with classical Hodgkin lymphoma. Both conserved end residues are part of each CDR3. A D gene is named only where the DNA matches it firmly. Size is stated for part of the rows, as once, few or many counts, or as a class when the clone is expanded.

d_call j_call clone_size v_call cdr3_nt cdr3_aa
NA TRBJ2-7 NA TRBV4-1 TGCGCCAGCAGCCACCCGGGACAAATCTACGAGCAGTACTTC CASSHPGQIYEQYF
TRBD1 TRBJ1-1 medium-sized TRBV19 TGTGCCAGTAGTATAACGACAGGGACAACTGAAGCTTTCTTT CASSITTGTTEAFF
NA TRBJ1-1 NA TRBV28 TGTGCCAGCAGTTTAATCGGTGGCGGGATGAACACTGAAGCTTTCTTT CASSLIGGGMNTEAFF
TRBD2 TRBJ2-2 NA TRBV5-4 TGTGCCAGCAGCTTAGGACTAGCAGCCACCGGGGAGCTGTTTTTT CASSLGLAATGELFF
NA TRBJ2-2 NA TRBV5-1 TGCGCCAGCAGCTTAGAGCCGGGACTCACGACCGGGGAGCTGTTTTTT CASSLEPGLTTGELFF
NA TRBJ2-1 NA TRBV5-1 TGCGCCAGCAGCCCTCGTCGGCCCTACAATGAGCAGTTCTTC CASSPRRPYNEQFF
NA TRBJ1-1 NA TRBV6-5 TGTGCCAGCACCCCGGCCAGGAACACTGAAGCTTTCTTT CASTPARNTEAFF
TRBD1 TRBJ2-2 few TRBV6-1 TGTGCCAGCGCAGGGGGCACCGGGGAGCTGTTTTTT CASAGGTGELFF
NA TRBJ2-1 NA TRBV10-1 TGCGCCAGCAGCCGGGACTTTAACAATGAGCAGTTCTTC CASSRDFNNEQFF
NA TRBJ1-5 few TRBV28 TGTGCCAGCACCCTTATCGGACGGCAGGATCAGCCCCAGCATTTT CASTLIGRQDQPQHF
NA TRBJ1-4 NA TRBV5-1 TGCGCCAGCAGCTCCCCGCGGTTTGGGGAACCAAATGAAAAACTGTTTTTT CASSSPRFGEPNEKLFF
NA TRBJ1-1 few TRBV2 TGTGCCAGCATAAGAGAGAACACTGAAGCTTTCTTT CASIRENTEAFF
TRBD2 TRBJ2-2 few TRBV7-9 TGTGCCAGCAGCCTTGCGGGGGGGAACACCGGGGAGCTGTTTTTT CASSLAGGNTGELFF
NA TRBJ1-5 NA TRBV19 TGTGCCAGTAGTATCGCAGGTCTGGTGCGCAATCAGCCCCAGCATTTT CASSIAGLVRNQPQHF
NA TRBJ2-3 NA TRBV6-1 TGTGCCAGCAATGGGGGTTCCGATACGCAGTATTTT CASNGGSDTQYF
TRBD2 TRBJ2-7 NA TRBV6-1 TGTGCCATCCTACCTAGCGGGAGGGATTCCTACGAGCAGTACTTC CAILPSGRDSYEQYF
NA TRBJ2-7 NA TRBV6-5 TGTGCCAGCAGCCTAGGACCTAGCTACGAGCAGTACTTC CASSLGPSYEQYF
NA TRBJ1-3 NA TRBV6-1 TGTGCCAGCAGTACAGTGGGAGGCTCTGGAAACACCATATATTTT CASSTVGGSGNTIYF
NA TRBJ2-3 NA TRBV2 TGTGCCAGCATTGGGCCCCACTCAGATACGCAGTATTTT CASIGPHSDTQYF
TRBD2 TRBJ2-7 NA TRBV28 TGTGCCAGCAGTCTGCGGACTAGCGGGAGCGTCGAGCAGTACTTC CASSLRTSGSVEQYF
NA TRBJ2-1 NA TRBV4-2 TGTGCCAGCAGCCCCCAGCGGACCGGGGGAAATGAGCAGTTCTTC CASSPQRTGGNEQFF
NA TRBJ1-2 NA TRBV9 TGTGCCAGGCGTGCCGCGGGGGGCCGTGACTATGGCTACACCTTC CARRAAGGRDYGYTF
TRBD1 TRBJ2-1 NA TRBV28 TGTGCCAGCAGTCAAATACAGGGGGCCTACAATGAGCAGTTCTTC CASSQIQGAYNEQFF
NA TRBJ1-4 NA TRBV5-1 TGCGCCAGCAGCTTGGTAGTGGGACCCACTAATGAAAAACTGTTTTTT CASSLVVGPTNEKLFF
NA TRBJ2-3 NA TRBV7-6 TGTGCCAGCAGCCTACTTGTCACAGATACGCAGTATTTT CASSLLVTDTQYF
TRBD2 TRBJ2-1 NA TRBV19 TGTGCCAGTAGTATACGGGCCAGCGGGAGTTACAATGAGCAGTTCTTC CASSIRASGSYNEQFF
NA TRBJ2-7 NA TRBV18 TGTGCCAGCTCACCCCTGGCAACGGGCCGCTACGAGCAGTACTTC CASSPLATGRYEQYF
NA TRBJ1-1 NA TRBV7-9 TGTGCCAGCAGCTTTGATGTTGGGGCTGAAGCTTTCTTT CASSFDVGAEAFF
NA TRBJ2-6 NA TRBV7-6 TGTGCCAGCAGCTTAGCAGTGGGTTCCGGGGCCAACGTCCTGACTTTC CASSLAVGSGANVLTF
NA TRBJ2-7 NA TRBV28 TGTGCCAGCAGCCTCGACACCGGTGGGGCTTACGAGCAGTACTTC CASSLDTGGAYEQYF
NA TRBJ2-1 NA TRBV5-1 TGCGCCAGCAGCTTCGTAGTGAAGCGGAGCTCCTACAATGAGCAGTTCTTC CASSFVVKRSSYNEQFF
NA TRBJ2-1 NA TRBV21-1 TGTGCCAGCAGTGCGGGTCGCGGGACACCGATTAACAATGAGCAGTTCTTC CASSAGRGTPINNEQFF
TRBD2 TRBJ2-5 NA TRBV7-9 TGTGCCAGCAGCCCGTCCAGACTAGCGGGAGTCGGGACCCAGTACTTC CASSPSRLAGVGTQYF
TRBD1 TRBJ2-1 NA TRBV6-6 TGTGCCAGCAGAAGCTTGGGACAGTACAATGAGCAGTTCTTC CASRSLGQYNEQFF
NA TRBJ2-6 few TRBV5-1 TGCGCCAGCAGCTTGGGCCCGGGATGGGAAGGGGCCAACGTCCTGACTTTC CASSLGPGWEGANVLTF
TRBD1 TRBJ1-1 NA TRBV2 TGTGCCAGCAGGGGACAGGGAGCTGAAGCTTTCTTT CASRGQGAEAFF
NA TRBJ2-1 NA TRBV6-1 TGTGCCAGCAGTGGATCACTTAACCCCTCCTACAATGAGCAGTTCTTC CASSGSLNPSYNEQFF
TRBD2 TRBJ2-1 once TRBV5-1 TGCGCCAGCAGCGTAGTTGGGACTAGCGGATACAATGAGCAGTTCTTC CASSVVGTSGYNEQFF
TRBD1 TRBJ2-5 NA TRBV7-9 TGTGCCAGCAGCTCCCGGACAGGGGGCGGACAAGAGACCCAGTACTTC CASSSRTGGGQETQYF
NA TRBJ2-3 NA TRBV10-3 TGTGCCATCAGTGAGTCTTCCTTTGGCGTAGATACGCAGTATTTT CAISESSFGVDTQYF